This is a list of T cell receptor beta chains from one sample in a study of cytotoxic CD8 clonotypes in ibrutinib-treated CLL. TCRdb's copy holds only in-frame clones and misses some; the assay was immunoSEQ multiplex PCR. The profile shows approximately 150,000 clones, 70% to 90% of them singletons. The starting material was PBMCs, obtained at disease progression, from a patient treated with ibrutinib. Receptors were obtained from a human donor with chronic lymphocytic leukemia. Each CDR3 is given with its conserved first and last residue. Each record gives: CDR3 length, J gene, V gene, clone size, D gene, CDR3 DNA, CDR3 protein. The D gene is left open where the match is weak. Part of the rows lack a size; the others show once, few, many or a class for expanded clones.

>13|TRBJ2-1|TRBV7-3|NA|NA
TGTGCCAGCGCGACAGGCTCCTACAATGAGCAGTTCTTC
CASATGSYNEQFF
>13|TRBJ2-1|TRBV19|NA|NA
TGTGCCAGTAGTATAGGAGGGTTGGGTGAGCAGTTCTTC
CASSIGGLGEQFF
>16|TRBJ1-3|TRBV9|NA|NA
TGTGCCAGCAGCGTATCAGTCGGGCCCGGGGAAAACACCATATATTTT
CASSVSVGPGENTIYF
>19|TRBJ2-7|TRBV5-1|NA|TRBD2
TGCGCCAGCAGCATTCAACTAGCGGGAAGGACTGGTTCCGTCTACGAGCAGTACTTC
CASSIQLAGRTGSVYEQYF
>15|TRBJ2-7|TRBV12-5|NA|TRBD1
TGTGCTAGTGGACGGACGGGACAGGTTAGGTACGAGCAGTACTTC
CASGRTGQVRYEQYF
>13|TRBJ2-7|TRBV7-3|NA|NA
TGTGCCAGCAGCCCCGGGGGACACCGCGAGCAGTACTTC
CASSPGGHREQYF
>14|TRBJ2-6|TRBV19|NA|NA
TGTGCCACCCCGAGGTGGTCTGGGGCCAACGTCCTGACTTTC
CATPRWSGANVLTF
>13|TRBJ1-3|TRBV18|NA|NA
TGTGCCAGCTCACCCGGACAGGGAAACACCATATATTTT
CASSPGQGNTIYF
>14|TRBJ2-7|TRBV5-1|NA|NA
TGCGCCAGCAGCCCCGCAGGAGACTCCTACGAGCAGTACTTC
CASSPAGDSYEQYF
>14|TRBJ2-7|TRBV5-1|NA|NA
TGCGCCAGCTCTCCAACGGAGGGAACCTACGAGCAGTACTTC
CASSPTEGTYEQYF
>11|TRBJ2-5|TRBV7-2|NA|NA
TGTGCCAGCAGCCCGTACGAGACCCAGTACTTC
CASSPYETQYF
>11|TRBJ2-7|TRBV2|once|NA
TGTGCCAGCACCCACAGCTACGAGCAGTACTTC
CASTHSYEQYF
>15|TRBJ1-1|TRBV5-1|NA|TRBD1
TGCGCCAGCAGCGGGAGGACAGGGATGAACACTGAAGCTTTCTTT
CASSGRTGMNTEAFF
>16|TRBJ2-7|TRBV5-1|NA|TRBD2
TGCGCCAGCAGCGAAAATCCGGGACTAGAATCCTACGAGCAGTACTTC
CASSENPGLESYEQYF
>16|TRBJ2-1|TRBV7-3|NA|NA
TGTGCCAGCAGCACACGGACCACCAGCTCCTACAATGAGCAGTTCTTC
CASSTRTTSSYNEQFF
>15|TRBJ1-1|TRBV19|NA|TRBD1
TGTGCCAGTAGTTTCCGACAGGGAGTCACAACTGAAGCTTTCTTT
CASSFRQGVTTEAFF
>13|TRBJ1-1|TRBV9|NA|NA
TGTGCCAGCAGCGTAGCACAGAACACTGAAGCTTTCTTT
CASSVAQNTEAFF
>12|TRBJ1-5|TRBV2|NA|NA
TGTGCCAGCTGGGACCTACTGGAGCCCCAGCATTTT
CASWDLLEPQHF
>15|TRBJ2-3|TRBV28|NA|TRBD1
TGTGCCAGCAGAAGAGGGGGCGAGCACACAGATACGCAGTATTTT
CASRRGGEHTDTQYF
>15|TRBJ1-3|TRBV10-3|NA|TRBD1
TGTGCCATCAGGAACGACAGGGTATATGGAAACACCATATATTTT
CAIRNDRVYGNTIYF
>14|TRBJ1-1|TRBV11-3|once|NA
TGTGCCAGCAGCCCCAGGGGAGTAATCACTGAAGCTTTCTTT
CASSPRGVITEAFF
>14|TRBJ1-2|TRBV9|NA|NA
TGTGCCAGCAGCGTAGCGCCCATCAGGGATGGCTACACCTTC
CASSVAPIRDGYTF
>15|TRBJ2-7|TRBV18|NA|NA
TGTGCCAGCTCCCTCTCAACGGGGGTAACCTACGAGCAGTACTTC
CASSLSTGVTYEQYF
>17|TRBJ2-7|TRBV5-1|NA|TRBD2
TGCGCCAGCACCCAAACGAGGGGCGGGGGGACCGCCTCCGAGCAGTACTTC
CASTQTRGGGTASEQYF
>14|TRBJ2-7|TRBV28|NA|NA
TGTGCCAGCAGGCTACTACTCCAGGGTTCAGAGCAGTACTTC
CASRLLLQGSEQYF
>13|TRBJ2-7|TRBV7-2|NA|NA
TGTGCCAGCAGCCCCGGGCCCTCCTACGAGCAGTACTTC
CASSPGPSYEQYF
>18|TRBJ2-1|TRBV27|many|TRBD2
TGTGCCAGCAGTTTAGGGCTATCTAGCGGGAGGGGGTACAATGAGCAGTTCTTC
CASSLGLSSGRGYNEQFF
>15|TRBJ2-7|TRBV9|NA|TRBD2
TGTGCCAGCAGCGTAGGGGCTAGCGGGAGGTACGAGCAGTACTTC
CASSVGASGRYEQYF
>14|TRBJ1-4|TRBV7-7|once|NA
TGTGCTAGCAGCTCGGGACTGGCTTCGGAAAAACTGTTTTTT
CASSSGLASEKLFF
>14|TRBJ1-2|TRBV6-6|NA|NA
TGTGCCAGCAGTTCCCTCGGGGGCCTTAATGGCTACACCTTC
CASSSLGGLNGYTF
>14|TRBJ1-1|TRBV27|NA|TRBD1
TGTGCCAGCAGTTTATCGAAGACAGGGCTGGGAGCTTTCTTT
CASSLSKTGLGAFF
>14|TRBJ2-2|TRBV7-2|few|NA
TGTGCCAGCAGCCAGACGGGGCGGACCGGGGAGCTGTTTTTT
CASSQTGRTGELFF
>17|TRBJ2-7|TRBV7-9|NA|NA
TGTGCCAGCAGCTCTCCGGGACAAAAAGTCCCTCCCTACGAGCAGTACTTC
CASSSPGQKVPPYEQYF
>16|TRBJ2-7|TRBV7-7|NA|NA
TGTGCCAGCAGCTTATCGCACCCTCCGGACTCCTACGAGCAGTACTTC
CASSLSHPPDSYEQYF
>12|TRBJ2-3|TRBV7-2|few|NA
TGTGCCAGCAGCTTATGGACAGATACGCAGTATTTT
CASSLWTDTQYF
>17|TRBJ2-7|TRBV10-2|NA|TRBD2
TGCGCCAGCAGTGAGCCCCAGCGGGAGTTCCCTACCTACGAGCAGTACTTC
CASSEPQREFPTYEQYF
>13|TRBJ1-1|TRBV7-9|NA|TRBD1
TGTGCCAGCATCGGGACAGCGAACACTGAAGCTTTCTTT
CASIGTANTEAFF